This T cell receptor beta chain stems from a study of blood T cell repertoires in COVID-19. Turning to the study itself: The United States, Italy and Spain supplied acute and convalescent COVID-19 samples. From T cells, B-cell-depleted T cells, or PBMCs came the material, which was cDNA or gDNA.

This study enrolled people aged about 18 to 100 from roughly 22 US geographic areas. The recovered donors of Cohort 3 showed two negative PCRs, clearance, or symptom resolution. The method was immunoSEQ multiplex PCR; TCRdb's version includes in-frame clones alone and lacks a portion of them. The sample lists roughly 400,000 clones; about 87% were seen once. V lost 4 bases, J lost 7 bases, and 15 bases lay in between. This CDR3 spans 15 amino acids. CDR1 and CDR2 (germline): SGHKS, YYEKEE (reference sequence). The sample consisted of PBMCs or T cells enriched from blood (not recorded which). This clonotype was obtained from a woman between 45 and 60 years old who had recovered from COVID-19. The chain has TRBV5-5 and TRBJ1-6; D is possibly TRBD1 (5 bases). CDR3 nucleotide sequence: TGTGCCAGCAGCGAAGGAGGGGAAGTAAATTCACCCCTCCACTTT. This encodes CASSEGGEVNSPLHF.